This is a list of T cell receptor beta chains from one sample in a study of T cells in Graves' hyperthyroidism and ophthalmopathy. MiXCR, applied by TCRdb to the multiplex PCR reads, yields one record per CDR3 protein. The sample shows 350,000 or so distinct CDR3 sequences, approximately 18% of them seen only once. The specimen was blood. Every receptor here comes from a woman in her thirties with Graves' hyperthyroidism that later progressed to Graves' ophthalmopathy. Each CDR3 is given with its conserved first and last residue. D genes are given only for firm matches. The size entry is marked missing in some rows and otherwise reads once, few, many or a size class.

CDR3 DNA: TGCGCCAGCAGCTTGGGGGGGCTTAGCGGGGTCGCCTACGAGCAGTACTTC
CDR3 protein: CASSLGGLSGVAYEQYF
V gene: TRBV5-1
D gene: TRBD2
CDR3 length: 17
clone size: -
J gene: TRBJ2-7

CDR3 DNA: TGTGCCAGCAGCGACAGCGACTCTGGAAACACCATATATTTT
CDR3 protein: CASSDSDSGNTIYF
V gene: TRBV3-1
D gene: -
CDR3 length: 14
clone size: many
J gene: TRBJ1-3

CDR3 DNA: TGTGCCAGCAGTGAATTAGCCAGCACAGATACGCAGTATTTT
CDR3 protein: CASSELASTDTQYF
V gene: TRBV2
D gene: -
CDR3 length: 14
clone size: many
J gene: TRBJ2-3

CDR3 DNA: TGCGCCAGCAGCCCAAGGGGACGGGATATGGACTACGAGCAGTACTTC
CDR3 protein: CASSPRGRDMDYEQYF
V gene: TRBV4-1
D gene: -
CDR3 length: 16
clone size: few
J gene: TRBJ2-7

CDR3 DNA: TGTGCCAGCAGTCCCCGTTTCGCGGGAGTCTCCTACAATGAGCAGTTCTTC
CDR3 protein: CASSPRFAGVSYNEQFF
V gene: TRBV7-9
D gene: TRBD2
CDR3 length: 17
clone size: many
J gene: TRBJ2-1

CDR3 DNA: TGTGCCAGTCACGGGGAGAACTACGAGCAGTACTTC
CDR3 protein: CASHGENYEQYF
V gene: TRBV11-2
D gene: -
CDR3 length: 12
clone size: many
J gene: TRBJ2-7

CDR3 DNA: TGTGCCAGCAGTGAAAAGGCCTCAGCCGGGGAGCTGTTTTTT
CDR3 protein: CASSEKASAGELFF
V gene: TRBV2
D gene: -
CDR3 length: 14
clone size: many
J gene: TRBJ2-2

CDR3 DNA: TGTGCCAGCAGCCCGCGGACAATTAGCACAGATACGCAGTATTTT
CDR3 protein: CASSPRTISTDTQYF
V gene: TRBV9
D gene: -
CDR3 length: 15
clone size: many
J gene: TRBJ2-3

CDR3 DNA: TGCAGTGCTGGTCTAGCGGGAGACTACAATGAGCAGTTCTTC
CDR3 protein: CSAGLAGDYNEQFF
V gene: TRBV20-1
D gene: TRBD2
CDR3 length: 14
clone size: many
J gene: TRBJ2-1

CDR3 DNA: TGCGCCAGCAGCTTTCCTGACAGGACTTACAATGAGCAGTTCTTC
CDR3 protein: CASSFPDRTYNEQFF
V gene: TRBV5-1
D gene: -
CDR3 length: 15
clone size: few
J gene: TRBJ2-1

CDR3 DNA: TGCGCCAGCAGACGAACAGGGGCGGTAGACGAGCAGTACTTC
CDR3 protein: CASRRTGAVDEQYF
V gene: TRBV5-1
D gene: TRBD1
CDR3 length: 14
clone size: many
J gene: TRBJ2-7